These 3 T cell receptor beta chains were sequenced from one sample in a study of T cells of healthy individuals. MiXCR, run by TCRdb on the 5' RACE reads, gives a single entry per CDR3 protein. The table lists 95,000 to 100,000 distinct CDR3 sequences, approximately 16% of them singletons. These receptors all stem from a human donor in good health.

This clonotype was detected ten times or more. The chain combines TRBV20-1 with TRBJ2-5; a weak D match, TRBD1 (6 bases). The CDR3 extends over 13 amino acids. Trimming left V 3 bases short and J 2 bases short, with 10 bases between. The germline V gene has CDR1 DFQATT and CDR2 SNEGSKA (reference sequence). CDR3 residues: CSASRQVQETQYF. As DNA, the CDR3 is TGCAGTGCTAGCCGACAGGTTCAAGAGACCCAGTACTTC.

The sample holds many counts of this clonotype. The rearrangement joins TRBV6-5 to TRBJ1-1; D is undetermined. CDR1 and CDR2 (germline): MNHEY, SVGAGI. The CDR3 has 14 amino acids. Trimming shortened V by 4 bases and J by 0 bases, and 9 bases separated the two germline ends. The CDR3: CASSLADLNTEAFF. The DNA for the CDR3 is TGTGCCAGCAGTTTGGCAGATTTGAACACTGAAGCTTTCTTT.

This clonotype turned up a few times. The genes are TRBV28 and TRBJ2-1; D is possibly TRBD1 or TRBD2 (5 bases each). The CDR3 extends over 12 amino acids. Germline V gene lookup returns CDR1 MDHEN and CDR2 SYDVKM. Trimming shortened V by 2 bases and J by 8 bases, and 7 bases separated the two germline ends. This CDR3 is CASSLGGYEQFF. CDR3 sequence (DNA): TGTGCCAGCAGTTTAGGGGGATATGAGCAGTTCTTC.